This T cell receptor beta chain was found in a study of blood T cell repertoires in COVID-19. In the study's own analysis: By means of reference gene primer amplification, nucleated cell counts were estimated. Clones were read by immunoSEQ multiplex PCR, and TCRdb kept only the in-frame ones, dropping some. V, J and clone size are taken as reported in that table, and D and trimming were inferred from the DNA itself. This sample has 110,000 to 150,000 clones, with 80% to 90% found just once. Those who participated ranged in age from about 18 to 95 years and resided in 20 to 30 US areas. CDR3 length: 13 residues. Germline-derived CDR1 and CDR2 are SGHTA and FQGTGA. Germline trimming cut 7 bases from V and 16 bases from J; bases unmatched to any gene: 12.

Input material: PBMCs or T cells enriched from blood (not recorded which). This chain connects TRBV7-3 to TRBJ2-1; TRBD2 matches 11 bases. The TCR sequence derives from a man aged 45 to 65 who had recovered from COVID-19. The CDR3 DNA is TGTGCCAGCAACCTTAGCGGGGGGGCCCCAAAATTCTTC. Translated: CASNLSGGAPKFF.